Given below is one T cell receptor beta chain in context. Antigen: not known. The sample belongs to a study of vaccination effects on CD4 cells after COVID-19. Study outcomes and limitations: No early post-infection timepoints were available in the study, which also included few convalescent patients.

Before any sequencing was done, the ViraFEST assay used viral peptide pools to expand antigen-specific CD4+ T cells. Subsequent to less than eleven days of culture, CD4+ T cells were isolated. The vaccine given was either BNT162b2 or mRNA-1273, in two doses. No vaccinee had earlier SARS-CoV-2 infection, and nucleocapsid antibodies were negative. The assay was immunoSEQ multiplex PCR, and TCRdb's table has in-frame clones only and misses some. The data show about 81,000 clones, with over 75% seen just once and around 1% held by the top ten. This material consisted of CD4+ T cells from PBMCs cultured with HCoV-OC43 spike peptides, taken after COVID-19 vaccination. Subset described: HCoV-OC43 spike overlapping peptide pool stimulation. This TCR was recovered from a human donor who received a COVID-19 vaccine.

This CDR3 reads CASGLVTGSEAFF. DNA of the CDR3: TGTGCTAGTGGTTTGGTAACAGGGAGTGAAGCTTTCTTT. The J gene is TRBJ1-1, the V gene TRBV12-5; a weak D match, TRBD1 (6 bases). The CDR3 is 13 residues long. Trimming left V 0 bases short and J 7 bases short, with 9 bases between. Germline V gene data show CDR1 as LGHNT and CDR2 as FRNRAP.